The rows below give T cell receptor beta chains drawn from one sample of a study of blood T cell repertoires in COVID-19. Profiling relied on immunoSEQ multiplex PCR, and the TCRdb table lists in-frame clones only, not all of them. The sample includes 150,000 to 180,000 clones, more than 80% of them seen just once. The sample comprised peripheral blood. Receptors originate from a man aged 45-65 years with acute or convalescent COVID-19. Each CDR3 is given with its conserved first and last residue. Each record gives: D gene, clone size, V gene, J gene, CDR3 protein, CDR3 DNA. D genes are given only for firm matches. Where a row states a size, it is once, few, many or the class of an expanded clone; other rows omit it.

>TRBD2|.|TRBV7-8|TRBJ2-1
CASSASGGSYNEQFF
TGTGCCAGCAGCGCCTCGGGAGGCTCCTACAATGAGCAGTTCTTC
>TRBD1|.|TRBV7-8|TRBJ1-2
CASSLRDRGLEGYTF
TGTGCCAGCAGCTTAAGGGACAGGGGCCTGGAGGGCTACACCTTC
>.|.|TRBV11-2|TRBJ2-2
CASSFDTRTGELFF
TGTGCCAGCAGCTTTGACACCCGCACCGGGGAGCTGTTTTTT
>.|.|TRBV3-1/TRBV3-2|TRBJ1-5
CASSQGARSGNQPQHF
TGTGCCAGCAGCCAAGGGGCACGTTCAGGCAATCAGCCCCAGCATTTT
>.|.|TRBV10-3|TRBJ2-7
CAISEGLYYEQYF
TGTGCCATCAGTGAGGGACTTTACTACGAGCAGTACTTC
>.|.|TRBV2|TRBJ1-5
CARAAEGNQPQHF
TGTGCCAGGGCCGCGGAGGGTAATCAGCCCCAGCATTTT
>.|.|TRBV7-3|TRBJ2-1
CASSLRTVGNEQFF
TGTGCCAGCAGCTTAAGGACAGTTGGGAATGAGCAGTTCTTC
>.|.|TRBV27|TRBJ1-1
CASRGGSYTEAFF
TGTGCCAGCAGGGGGGGATCCTACACTGAAGCTTTCTTT
>TRBD1|.|TRBV28|TRBJ2-3
CASSFSVVGQGADTQYF
TGTGCCAGCAGTTTTAGTGTTGTTGGACAGGGGGCAGATACGCAGTATTTT
>.|few|TRBV5-6|TRBJ2-5
CASSLAEETQYF
TGTGCCAGCAGCTTGGCCGAAGAGACCCAGTACTTC
>.|once|TRBV4-1|TRBJ1-5
CASSRYNTDDQPQHF
TGCGCCAGCAGCCGATATAATACAGACGATCAGCCCCAGCATTTT